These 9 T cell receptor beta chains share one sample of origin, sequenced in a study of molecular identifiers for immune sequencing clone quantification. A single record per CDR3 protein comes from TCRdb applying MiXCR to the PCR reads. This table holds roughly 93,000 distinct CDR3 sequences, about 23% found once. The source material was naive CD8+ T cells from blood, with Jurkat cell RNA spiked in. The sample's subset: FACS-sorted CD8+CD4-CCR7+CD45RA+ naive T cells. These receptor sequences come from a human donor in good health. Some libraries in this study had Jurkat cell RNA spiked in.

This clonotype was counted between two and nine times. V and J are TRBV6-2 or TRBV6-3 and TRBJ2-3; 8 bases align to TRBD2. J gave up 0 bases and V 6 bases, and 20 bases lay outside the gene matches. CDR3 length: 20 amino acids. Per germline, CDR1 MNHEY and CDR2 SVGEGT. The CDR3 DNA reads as TGTGCCAGCAGGGGCCGCCTGAGCGGGAGCGACTCGGCTAGCACAGATACGCAGTATTTT. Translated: CASRGRLSGSDSASTDTQYF.

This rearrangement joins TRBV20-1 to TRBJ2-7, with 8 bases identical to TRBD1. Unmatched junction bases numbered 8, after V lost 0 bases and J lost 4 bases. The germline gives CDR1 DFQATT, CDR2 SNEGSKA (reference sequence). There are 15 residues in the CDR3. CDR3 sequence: CSARDGPGGIYEQYF. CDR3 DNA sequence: TGCAGTGCTAGAGATGGGCCAGGGGGCATTTACGAGCAGTACTTC.

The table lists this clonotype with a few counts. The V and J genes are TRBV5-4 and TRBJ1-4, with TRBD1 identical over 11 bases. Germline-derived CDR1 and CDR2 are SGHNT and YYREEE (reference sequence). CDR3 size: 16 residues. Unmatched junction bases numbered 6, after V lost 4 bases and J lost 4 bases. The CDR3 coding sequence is TGTGCCAGCAGCAGCACCGGGACAGGGGGTAATGAAAAACTGTTTTTT. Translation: CASSSTGTGGNEKLFF.

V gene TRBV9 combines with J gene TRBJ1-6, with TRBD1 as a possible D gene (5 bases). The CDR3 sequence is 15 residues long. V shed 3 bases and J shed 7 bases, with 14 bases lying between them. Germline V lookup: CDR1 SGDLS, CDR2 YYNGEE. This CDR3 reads CASSEGGTRNSPLHF. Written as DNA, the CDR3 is TGTGCCAGCAGCGAGGGAGGGACCAGAAATTCACCCCTCCACTTT.

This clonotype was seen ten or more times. CDR3 loop: CASSPADGSMDTQYF. The CDR3 DNA sequence: TGTGCCAGCAGCCCCGCAGATGGGTCTATGGATACGCAGTATTTT. V and J are TRBV7-9 and TRBJ2-3, with no clear D. Trimming left V 5 bases short and J 6 bases short, with 18 bases between. The CDR3 runs 15 residues. Looked up from germline, CDR1 is SEHNR and CDR2 is FQNEAQ (reference sequence).

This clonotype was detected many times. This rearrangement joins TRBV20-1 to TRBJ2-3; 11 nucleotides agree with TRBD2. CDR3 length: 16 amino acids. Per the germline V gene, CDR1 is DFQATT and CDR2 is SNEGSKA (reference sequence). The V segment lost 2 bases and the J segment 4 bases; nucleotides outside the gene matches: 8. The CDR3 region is CSARSSTSGKADTQYF. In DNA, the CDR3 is TGCAGTGCTAGATCATCGACTAGCGGGAAAGCAGATACGCAGTATTTT.

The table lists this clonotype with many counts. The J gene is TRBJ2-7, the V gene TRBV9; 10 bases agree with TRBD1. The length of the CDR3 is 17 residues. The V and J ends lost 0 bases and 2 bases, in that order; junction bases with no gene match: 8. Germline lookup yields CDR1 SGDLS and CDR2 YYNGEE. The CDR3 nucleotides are TGTGCCAGCAGCGTAGGAGGGGGGGACAGGGGTGCCTACGAGCAGTACTTC. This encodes CASSVGGGDRGAYEQYF.

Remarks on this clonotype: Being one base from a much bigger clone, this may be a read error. CDR3 sequence (DNA): TGCGCCAGCAGCCAAGCCGTTCTTAGCGGTGAGCAGTCCTTC. It codes for CASSQAVLSGEQSF. This rearrangement joins TRBV4-3 to TRBJ2-1; TRBD2 might be the D (6 bases). The CDR3 extends over 14 amino acids. Per germline, CDR1 LGHNA and CDR2 YSLEER.

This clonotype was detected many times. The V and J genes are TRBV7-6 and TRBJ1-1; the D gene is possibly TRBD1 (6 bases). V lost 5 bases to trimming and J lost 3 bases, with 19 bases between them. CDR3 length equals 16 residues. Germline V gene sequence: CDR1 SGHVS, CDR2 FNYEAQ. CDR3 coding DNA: TGTGCCAGCAGCCCCAGCGGGGGGCCGCCGCACACTGAAGCTTTCTTT. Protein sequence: CASSPSGGPPHTEAFF.